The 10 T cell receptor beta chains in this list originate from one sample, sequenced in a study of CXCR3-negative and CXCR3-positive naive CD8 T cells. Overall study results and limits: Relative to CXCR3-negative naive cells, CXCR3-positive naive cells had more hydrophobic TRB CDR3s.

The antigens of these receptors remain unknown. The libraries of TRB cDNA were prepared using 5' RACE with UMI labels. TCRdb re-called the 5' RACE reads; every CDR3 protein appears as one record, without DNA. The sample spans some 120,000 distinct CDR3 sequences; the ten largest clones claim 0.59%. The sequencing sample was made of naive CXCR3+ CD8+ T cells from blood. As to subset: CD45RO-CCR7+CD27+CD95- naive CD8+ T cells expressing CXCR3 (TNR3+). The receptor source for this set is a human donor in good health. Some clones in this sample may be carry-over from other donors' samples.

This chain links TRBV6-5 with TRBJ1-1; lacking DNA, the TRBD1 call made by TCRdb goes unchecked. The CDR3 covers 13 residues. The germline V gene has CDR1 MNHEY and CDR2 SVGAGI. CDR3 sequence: CASSQSGGTEAFF.

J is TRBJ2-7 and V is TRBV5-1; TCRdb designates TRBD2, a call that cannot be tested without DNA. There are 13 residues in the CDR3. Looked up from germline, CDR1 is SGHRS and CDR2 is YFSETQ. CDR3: CASSLTGGYEQYF.

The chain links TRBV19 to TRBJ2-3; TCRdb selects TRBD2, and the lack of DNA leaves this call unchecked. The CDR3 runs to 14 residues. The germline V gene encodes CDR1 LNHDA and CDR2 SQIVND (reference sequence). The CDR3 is CASSPGLIPDTQYF.

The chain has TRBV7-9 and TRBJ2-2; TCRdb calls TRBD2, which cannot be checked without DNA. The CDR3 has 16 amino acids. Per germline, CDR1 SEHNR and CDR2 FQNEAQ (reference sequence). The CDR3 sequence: CASSLSSGEHTGELFF.

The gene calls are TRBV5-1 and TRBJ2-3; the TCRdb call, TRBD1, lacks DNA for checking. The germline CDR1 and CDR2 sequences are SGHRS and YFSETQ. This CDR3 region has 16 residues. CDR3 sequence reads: CASSPQETGIRNTQYF.

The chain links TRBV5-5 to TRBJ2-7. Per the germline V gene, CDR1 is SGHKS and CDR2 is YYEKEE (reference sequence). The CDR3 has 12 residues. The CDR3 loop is CASSLWGNEQYF.

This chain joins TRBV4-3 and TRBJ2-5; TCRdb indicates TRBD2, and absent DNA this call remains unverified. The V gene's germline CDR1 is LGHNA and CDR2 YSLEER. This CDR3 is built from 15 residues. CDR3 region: CASSQERVLAETQYF.

CDR3: CASSYRNSNQPQHF. The chain employs TRBV6-6 and TRBJ1-5. The CDR3 covers 14 residues. Germline loops: CDR1 MNHNY, CDR2 SVGAGI (reference sequence).

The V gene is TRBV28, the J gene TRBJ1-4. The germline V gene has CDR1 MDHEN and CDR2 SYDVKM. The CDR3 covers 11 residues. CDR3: CASSGNEKLFF.

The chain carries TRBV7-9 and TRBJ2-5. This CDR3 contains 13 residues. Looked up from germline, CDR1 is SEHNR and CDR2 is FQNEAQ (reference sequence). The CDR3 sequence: CASSRGREETQYF.